At least ten counts were recorded for the clone carrying this T cell receptor beta chain. Germline V gene sequence: CDR1 SGDLS, CDR2 YYNGEE. The CDR3 sequence is 15 residues long. V dropped 0 bases and J dropped 5 bases, with 9 bases sitting between them. This sample is part of a study of Graves' ophthalmopathy and Graves' hyperthyroidism. Amplified material comprised TCR beta CDR3 regions derived from RNA transcripts. Investigators did first-round RT-PCR with HTBI primers, then second-round multiplex PCR. TCRdb ran MiXCR on the multiplex PCR reads and lists one entry per CDR3 protein. The profile shows under 350,000 distinct CDR3 sequences, 15% to 20% of them singletons. Lactation, pregnancy, uncontrolled infections and other autoimmune diseases were all grounds for excluding patients.

The sequenced sample was peripheral blood. This sequence was found in an adult man with Graves' ophthalmopathy. The chain recombines TRBV9 with TRBJ1-6, with a possible D match to TRBD1 (5 bases). CDR3 DNA: TGTGCCAGCAGCGTAGCTATAGGGGATAATTCACCCCTCCACTTT. It codes for CASSVAIGDNSPLHF.